This TCR beta chain comes out of a study of blood T cells in healthy people across ages. This clonotype has at least ten counts. This CDR3 has 17 amino acids. With 2 bases clipped from V and 3 bases from J, the junction kept 12 bases outside the gene matches. Germline values: CDR1 ENHRY, CDR2 SYGVKD. A second PCR, run for roughly 7 to 11 cycles, used a sample-barcoded 5' primer plus a J-beta primer mix. Each TCR beta cDNA got a 12-nucleotide random molecular identifier. TCRdb called the 5' RACE reads again in MiXCR, with one record for every CDR3 protein. The sample includes approximately 700,000 distinct CDR3 sequences, about 34% of them seen just once.

The TCR sequence derives from a woman older than 75 in good health. The sample comprised blood. This sequence joins TRBV10-3 and TRBJ1-2, with TRBD1 identical over 7 bases. CDR3 nucleotide sequence: TGTGCCATCAGTGAGGGGGACAGAGCCCAAACAGACTATGGCTACACCTTC. Protein sequence: CAISEGDRAQTDYGYTF.